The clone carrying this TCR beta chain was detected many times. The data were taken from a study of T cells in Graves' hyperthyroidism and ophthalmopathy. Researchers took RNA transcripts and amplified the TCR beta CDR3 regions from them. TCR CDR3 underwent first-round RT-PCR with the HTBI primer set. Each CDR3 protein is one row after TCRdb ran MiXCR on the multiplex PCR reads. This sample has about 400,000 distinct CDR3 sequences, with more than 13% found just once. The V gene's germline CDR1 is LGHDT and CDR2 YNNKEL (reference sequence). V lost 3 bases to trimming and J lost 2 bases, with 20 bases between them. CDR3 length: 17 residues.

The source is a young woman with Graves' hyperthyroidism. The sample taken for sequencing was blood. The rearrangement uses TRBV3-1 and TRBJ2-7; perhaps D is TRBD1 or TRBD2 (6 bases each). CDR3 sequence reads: CASSHPGGGRRAYEQYF. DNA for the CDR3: TGTGCCAGCAGCCATCCCGGAGGGGGGAGGAGGGCCTACGAGCAGTACTTC.